This T cell receptor beta chain was profiled in a study of CD8 T cells in ankylosing spondylitis (dated 2017 in TCRdb). With respect to the entire study: The study profiled T cell receptor beta repertoires in healthy donors and ankylosing spondylitis patients to find disease-linked TCR variants. The full study cohort was made up of 25 to 30 ankylosing spondylitis patients and roughly 98 healthy donors. Peripheral blood was sampled, and synovial fluid was additionally collected from ankylosing spondylitis patients. Overall study outcomes, separate from this receptor: The disease-linked clones were reported as significantly enriched in matched synovial fluid samples from ankylosing spondylitis patients. A TCR beta motif of several highly homologous amino acid variants appeared characteristic of blood from ankylosing spondylitis patients. Some of the motif variants had been reported before in the synovial fluid and blood of reactive arthritis patients, a finding that suggests common disease-initiation mechanisms. In peripheral blood, the disease-linked clones were found at relatively low frequencies and had a CD8+ phenotype.

This clonotype appeared a few times. Its binding antigen is unknown. The record has no base qualities; no much larger clone is one base away. The sequencer listed for this sample is Illumina HiSeq 2500. Quantitative 5'-RACE with molecular barcodes was the method used to prepare the TCR beta libraries. Concerning the study's data processing: Disease-linked TCR variants were identified with a new computational method built on a probabilistic model of VDJ rearrangement. In-frame beta chains were kept once TCRdb had trimmed the public reads at Q25 with fastp and called clones with MiXCR. Rows with a matching CDR3 protein are joined into one entry that keeps the most common DNA and genes. The V and J calls and clone size are TCRdb's, not the authors'. This sample holds 390,000 or so distinct CDR3 sequences; around 24% were observed only once. The biggest ten clones account for roughly a sixth of the sample.

From the cysteine up to the phenylalanine, the CDR3 has a length of 15 residues. The entry retains the CDR3 DNA only, 45 bases that are in frame from base 1. Deletion took 4 bases off V and 2 bases off J, with a span of 13 bases between the germline ends. The germline V gene encodes CDR1 SNHLY and CDR2 FYNNEI. The chain is assembled from TRBV2 and TRBJ2-3, and TRBD1 may be the D gene, going by 6 matching bases. The sample taken for sequencing was blood, either unsorted or a sorted T cell fraction (not recorded which). This TCR came from a male donor with ankylosing spondylitis. The DNA is TGTGCCAGCAGTGTGGGGCAGGGGACCACAGATACGCAGTATTTT. Translated, this gives CASSVGQGTTDTQYF.